The source of this T cell receptor beta chain is a study of control samples from healthy donors and cancer patients. This CDR3 has 15 amino acids. CDR1 and CDR2 (germline): GTSNPN, SVGIG (reference sequence). V was cut by 1 base and J by 5 bases, with 18 bases left in between. Clones were read by immunoSEQ multiplex PCR, and TCRdb kept only the in-frame ones, dropping some. In the table there are 390,000 or so clones, approximately 90% of which are singletons. The specimen sequenced was PBMCs. The gene calls are TRBV30 and TRBJ2-7; D is perhaps TRBD1 (5 bases). The sequence derives from a man aged 40-55 years with head and neck cancer. The CDR3 bases are TGTGCCTGGAGTGCTTCAGGGAATATGTGGGACGAGCAGTACTTC. This translates into CAWSASGNMWDEQYF.